This is a list of T cell receptor beta chains from one sample in a study of cytomegalovirus exposure and HLA in healthy donors. The assay was immunoSEQ multiplex PCR, and TCRdb's table has in-frame clones only and misses some. The table lists around 76,000 clones, approximately 81% of them singletons. Sequenced sample: PBMCs. The origin of the receptors is a woman in her 40s in good health and CMV-seropositive. The CDR3 runs from the conserved cysteine through the conserved F or W. Each record gives: J gene, D gene, V gene, clone size, CDR3 DNA, CDR3 protein. A D gene is named only where the DNA matches it firmly. Some rows have no size entry. The others give once, few or many, or a class for an expanded clone.

TRBJ1-5	NA	TRBV10-3	NA	TGTGCCATCAGTGATGGAAGGGGTCCCCAGCCCCAGCATTTT	CAISDGRGPQPQHF
TRBJ1-1	NA	TRBV15	NA	TGTGCCACCAGCAGAGCCCAGGTGGGGGGCACTGAAGCTTTCTTT	CATSRAQVGGTEAFF
TRBJ1-5	NA	TRBV4-3	NA	TGCGCCAGCAGCCAAAGGACTAATCAGCCCCAGCATTTT	CASSQRTNQPQHF
TRBJ2-3	NA	TRBV5-1	NA	TGCGCCAGCAGCTACCTGACGGAGACAGATACGCAGTATTTT	CASSYLTETDTQYF
TRBJ2-7	TRBD1	TRBV28	once	TGTGCCAGCAGTTCCGTAACGGGACAGGACACCTACGAGCAGTACTTC	CASSSVTGQDTYEQYF
TRBJ1-1	TRBD1	TRBV29-1	NA	TGCAGCGTTGCCCTAGGAGGCAGGGGGCTTCGAAAATGGACTGAAGCTTTCTTT	CSVALGGRGLRKWTEAFF
TRBJ1-4	NA	TRBV19	NA	TGTGCCAGTAGTATAGGGGGCGAGGCCGGTAATGAAAAACTGTTTTTT	CASSIGGEAGNEKLFF
TRBJ2-3	NA	TRBV11-2	NA	TGTGCCAGCAGCCGACAGCTCGACACAGATACGCAGTATTTT	CASSRQLDTDTQYF
TRBJ1-6	TRBD1	TRBV18	NA	TGTGCCAGCTCACCAATGGACAGGGGGCTAAATTCACCCCTCCACTTT	CASSPMDRGLNSPLHF
TRBJ1-1	NA	TRBV27	NA	TGTGCCAGCAGTCGTCGACAGTTAATGGCGAACACTGAAGCTTTCTTT	CASSRRQLMANTEAFF
TRBJ2-5	TRBD2	TRBV5-1	NA	TGCGCCAGCGAACTAGCGGGCCTGGGGGAGACCCAGTACTTC	CASELAGLGETQYF
TRBJ1-4	TRBD1	TRBV5-1	few	TGCGCCAGCAACTTAGCCGGGACAGTGGAGGAAAAACTGTTTTTT	CASNLAGTVEEKLFF
TRBJ1-3	NA	TRBV6-5	NA	TGTGCCACCGGGAGCTCTGGAAACACCATATATTTT	CATGSSGNTIYF
TRBJ2-7	NA	TRBV5-1	NA	TGCGCCAGCAGCTGGGACACGAGCTCCTACGAGCAGTACTTC	CASSWDTSSYEQYF
TRBJ1-1	NA	TRBV13	NA	TGTGCCAGCAGCCGTACCAGGACTGAAGCTTTCTTT	CASSRTRTEAFF
TRBJ1-3	NA	TRBV6-5	few	TGTGCCAGCACCCCGGCGCGGGCCTCTGGAAACACCATATATTTT	CASTPARASGNTIYF
TRBJ1-2	TRBD1	TRBV11-2	few	TGTGCCAGCAGAGGCAGGGGGGATAGCTATGGCTACACCTTC	CASRGRGDSYGYTF
TRBJ2-7	TRBD1	TRBV7-2	NA	TGTGCCAGCAGCTCCGGACAGGTCCCTGCCTACGAGCAGTACTTC	CASSSGQVPAYEQYF
TRBJ1-1	TRBD1	TRBV18	NA	TGTGCCAGCTCACCCACCGCACAGGGGACGAACACTGAAGCTTTCTTT	CASSPTAQGTNTEAFF
TRBJ2-1	TRBD2	TRBV6-6	NA	TGTGCCAGCAGTTACGGGCGGGGGGGGTACAATGAGCAGTTCTTC	CASSYGRGGYNEQFF
TRBJ1-2	NA	TRBV5-1	NA	TGCGCCAGCAGCTTAGCCCCGGGGAATGGCTACACCTTC	CASSLAPGNGYTF
TRBJ2-6	NA	TRBV7-2	NA	TGTGCCAGCAGACCCGACAGTTTGGGGGCCAACGTCCTGACTTTC	CASRPDSLGANVLTF
TRBJ2-2	NA	TRBV18	NA	TGTGCCAGCTCCCGGGACACCGGGGAGCTGTTTTTT	CASSRDTGELFF
TRBJ2-1	TRBD2	TRBV5-8	NA	TGTGCCAGCAGCATTGGGACTAGCGGCTACAATGAGCAGTTCTTC	CASSIGTSGYNEQFF
TRBJ2-1	TRBD2	TRBV25-1	NA	TGTGCCAGCAGGGGGTCGGGCGGGGGGCCTCAGTTCTTC	CASRGSGGGPQFF
TRBJ2-5	NA	TRBV18	NA	TGTGCCAGCTCACCGGACGGCGGGGAGACCCAGTACTTC	CASSPDGGETQYF
TRBJ2-1	NA	TRBV11-3	once	TGTGCCAGCAGCCTCCCTAGCGAAGGTGAGCAGTTCTTC	CASSLPSEGEQFF
TRBJ1-2	NA	TRBV5-1	NA	TGCGCCAGCAGCTTGGAGGGGGATGGCTACACCTTC	CASSLEGDGYTF
TRBJ1-2	TRBD1	TRBV7-9	NA	TGTGCCAGCACTCGGGACAGGGAGAACTATGGCTACACCTTC	CASTRDRENYGYTF
TRBJ2-5	TRBD2	TRBV5-4	NA	TGTGCCAGCAGCCCACCAATAGCGGGGGGGCTCTTAGAGACCCAGTACTTC	CASSPPIAGGLLETQYF
TRBJ2-7	TRBD1	TRBV28	NA	TGTGCCAGCAGTTTACAGGGGGCTGTTACCTCCTACGAGCAGTACTTC	CASSLQGAVTSYEQYF
TRBJ1-1	NA	TRBV19	NA	TGTGCCAGTAGTATAGGGGTTACAGTCATGAACACTGAAGCTTTCTTT	CASSIGVTVMNTEAFF
TRBJ2-1	TRBD1	TRBV19	NA	TGTGCCAGTAGTATGGGACAGAACTCCTACAATGAGCAGTTCTTC	CASSMGQNSYNEQFF
TRBJ2-5	TRBD1	TRBV4-2	NA	TGTGCCAGCAGCCTGGGGACAGACCAAGAGACCCAGTACTTC	CASSLGTDQETQYF
TRBJ1-4	TRBD1	TRBV27	NA	TGTGCCAGCAGTTGGGACAGGGGCGAAAAACTGTTTTTT	CASSWDRGEKLFF
TRBJ2-4	TRBD2	TRBV28	NA	TGTGCCAGCAGTAGCGGGGGGCGGGTTAGGGCCAAAAACATTCAGTACTTC	CASSSGGRVRAKNIQYF
TRBJ1-5	NA	TRBV7-2	NA	TGTGCCAGCAGCTTAGTGGGGGGGCAACAAAATCAGCCCCAGCATTTT	CASSLVGGQQNQPQHF
TRBJ2-7	TRBD1	TRBV28	NA	TGTGCCAGCAGTTTATGGGGACAGGCCTCGGACTACGAGCAGTACTTC	CASSLWGQASDYEQYF
TRBJ2-1	TRBD1	TRBV18	few	TGTGCCAGCTCACCAAAGGCTCCGGGACAGGGGGCTTCCAATGAGCAGTTCTTC	CASSPKAPGQGASNEQFF
TRBJ2-3	NA	TRBV7-2	few	TGTGCCAGCAGCCCTCCGGGACTCACTAGCACAGATACGCAGTATTTT	CASSPPGLTSTDTQYF
TRBJ2-2	TRBD1	TRBV5-1	NA	TGCGCCAGCAGCGAGCCGCGGGACAGGTCGGCCGGGGAGCTGTTTTTT	CASSEPRDRSAGELFF
TRBJ2-7	TRBD1	TRBV2	NA	TGTGCCAGCAGCGAGACAGGGGACTCCTACGAGCAGTACTTC	CASSETGDSYEQYF
TRBJ2-5	NA	TRBV5-1	NA	TGCGCCAGCAGCGCCTCGGAAGAGACCCAGTACTTC	CASSASEETQYF
TRBJ2-2	TRBD1	TRBV19	NA	TGTGCCAGTAGTAGACAGGGGTTCGGGGAGCTGTTTTTT	CASSRQGFGELFF
TRBJ2-1	TRBD2	TRBV7-3	NA	TGTGCCAGCAGCTTAATACTAGCGGGGGTCAATGAGCAGTTCTTC	CASSLILAGVNEQFF
TRBJ1-1	NA	TRBV5-1	NA	TGCGCCAGCAGCTTGGTTCCCGGGGGGATGAACACTGAAGCTTTCTTT	CASSLVPGGMNTEAFF
TRBJ1-5	NA	TRBV5-1	NA	TGCGCCAGCAGCTTACGCCCGAGGCCCCAGCATTTT	CASSLRPRPQHF
TRBJ2-2	TRBD2	TRBV4-2	once	TGTGCCAGCAGCCAAGGACTAGCGGGGTTCGATGGGGAGCTGTTTTTT	CASSQGLAGFDGELFF
TRBJ2-3	NA	TRBV9	NA	TGTGCCAGCAGCGTAGAAGGGGGCACAGATACGCAGTATTTT	CASSVEGGTDTQYF
TRBJ2-7	NA	TRBV4-1	few	TGCGCCAGCAGCCAAGAGCGGGGATTAGGGTACGAGCAGTACTTC	CASSQERGLGYEQYF
TRBJ2-7	TRBD1	TRBV7-9	NA	TGTGCCAGCAGCTTAGCGCAGGGGGTCTCCTACGAGCAGTACTTC	CASSLAQGVSYEQYF
TRBJ2-1	NA	TRBV5-6	NA	TGTGCCAGTGTCCGGGGGAGTGAGCAGTTCTTC	CASVRGSEQFF
TRBJ2-1	NA	TRBV2	few	TGTGCCAGCAGTGAAGCCCCCTGGCGGGGAAGCTCCTACAATGAGCAGTTCTTC	CASSEAPWRGSSYNEQFF
TRBJ2-3	TRBD1	TRBV4-1	NA	TGCGCCAGCAGCCCCGCCCGACAGGGAGTTAACACAGATACGCAGTATTTT	CASSPARQGVNTDTQYF
TRBJ2-1	TRBD2	TRBV7-6	NA	TGTGCCAGCAGCTTAGGCGCGGGGGGGACCTACAATGAGCAGTTCTTC	CASSLGAGGTYNEQFF